These 26 T cell receptor beta chains came from one sample sequenced in a study. Tregs were sorted as CD4+CD25+CD127-/low cells. TCRdb reprocessed the 5' RACE reads with MiXCR, giving one entry per CDR3 protein. Of tens of thousands of distinct CDR3 sequences detected, roughly a fifth appear once; the ten largest clones hold under 5%. Material for sequencing was Tregs sorted from blood. All receptors come from a female donor with breast cancer.

Notes on this clonotype: Just one base apart from a much larger clone, this may be a read error. This rearrangement joins TRBV4-2 to TRBJ2-5; D gene ambiguous. Deletions cut 0 bases from V and 5 bases from J, with 16 bases between. The CDR3 is 16 amino acids. From germline, CDR1 is LGHNA and CDR2 YNFKEQ. The CDR3 here is CASSQDGSKNGETQYF. The CDR3 coding sequence is TGTGCCAGCAGCCAAGATGGTTCGAAAAATGGGGAGACCCAGTACTTC.

The table lists this clonotype with many counts. V is TRBV15 and J is TRBJ2-7, with D maybe TRBD2 (6 bases). This CDR3 contains 14 residues. Between the trimmed V and J ends, which lost 5 bases and 5 bases, there was a span of 16 bases. CDR1 and CDR2 (germline): LNHNV, YYDKDF (reference sequence). CDR3 region: CATSPTEGIHEQYF. CDR3 DNA sequence: TGTGCCACCAGCCCCACGGAGGGAATCCACGAGCAGTACTTC.

The CDR3 DNA is TGTGCCAGCAGCCTATTGGGACGAAATACGCAGTATTTT. It is translated as CASSLLGRNTQYF. The chain carries TRBV13 and TRBJ2-3, with D possibly called TRBD1 or TRBD2 (5 bases each). The CDR3 contains 13 residues. The germline V gene encodes CDR1 PRHDT and CDR2 FYEKMQ (reference sequence). With 5 bases removed from V and 7 bases from J, the gap between germline ends came to 13 bases. Complete variable domain (other parts from reference TRBV13 and TRBJ2-3): AAGVIQSPRHLIKEKRETATLKCYPIPRHDTVYWYQQGPGQDPQFLISFYEKMQSDKGSIPDRFSAQQFSDYHSELNMSSLELGDSALYFCASSLLGRNTQYFGPGTRLTVL.

There are a few counts of this clonotype. The rearrangement links TRBV7-2 to TRBJ1-4, with D possibly being TRBD1 (6 bases). The germline CDR1 and CDR2 sequences are SGHTA and FQGNSA. CDR3 length equals 14 residues. Trimming left V 6 bases short and J 5 bases short, with 13 bases between. CDR3 bases: TGTGCCAGCAGTTTCAGGGGAGCGAATGAAAAACTGTTTTTT. Translating it yields CASSFRGANEKLFF.

This clonotype occurred many times. The chain is built from TRBV20-1 and TRBJ2-7; 14 nucleotides match TRBD2. The V gene end was trimmed by 6 bases and the J gene end by 4 bases; junction bases not matched to a gene: 5. CDR1 DFQATT and CDR2 SNEGSKA come from the germline V gene (reference sequence). The CDR3 extends over 14 amino acids. The CDR3, as DNA: TGCAGTGCCTCGGGACTAGCGGGAGAATACGAGCAGTACTTC. Translating gives CSASGLAGEYEQYF.

This clonotype was picked up many times. The chain carries TRBV6-1 and TRBJ2-1; TRBD2 aligns across 11 bases. The length of the CDR3 is 14 residues. The junction had 6 bases not matched to a gene; V was cut back by 4 bases and J by 10 bases. Germline V gene data show CDR1 as MNHNS and CDR2 as SASEGT. In DNA form, the CDR3 reads TGTGCCAGCAGTGTACTAGCGGGAGATGGGGAGCAGTTCTTC. Translating gives CASSVLAGDGEQFF.

V and J are TRBV29-1 and TRBJ2-1, with TRBD2 identical over 9 bases. The J segment lost 8 bases and the V segment lost 2 bases, leaving 4 bases of the junction unmatched. This CDR3 contains 13 residues. In germline, CDR1 is SQVTM, CDR2 ANQGSEA. CDR3: CSVESGRIYEQFF. CDR3 bases: TGCAGCGTTGAAAGCGGGAGGATCTATGAGCAGTTCTTC.

CDR3 region: CASSPVAGGNEQFF. As DNA, the CDR3 is TGCGCCAGCAGCCCGGTAGCGGGAGGGAATGAGCAGTTCTTC. The chain joins TRBV5-1 to TRBJ2-1, with TRBD2 identical over 11 bases. CDR1 and CDR2 (germline): SGHRS, YFSETQ. V trimming: 4 bases; J trimming: 7 bases; junction bases outside the gene matches: 4. This CDR3 is built from 14 residues. Full variable domain (missing parts from reference TRBV5-1 and TRBJ2-1): KAGVTQTPRYLIKTRGQQVTLSCSPISGHRSVSWYQQTPGQGLQFLFEYFSETQRNKGNFPGRFSGRQFSNSRSEMNVSTLELGDSALYLCASSPVAGGNEQFFGPGTRLTVL.

This clonotype occurred many times. This chain connects TRBV6-2 or TRBV6-3 to TRBJ2-7, with 7 bases fitting TRBD1. Germline CDR1 reads MNHEY; CDR2 reads SVGEGT. The CDR3 length is 16 residues. J gave up 3 bases and V 0 bases, and 8 bases lay outside the gene matches. The CDR3 protein is CASSYSILDRDYEQYF. DNA for the CDR3: TGTGCCAGCAGTTACTCGATCCTCGACAGGGACTACGAGCAGTACTTC.

This rearrangement joins TRBV7-8 to TRBJ2-1; D might be TRBD1 (6 bases). Germline CDR1 is SGHVS and CDR2 is FQNEAQ. The length of the CDR3 is 14 residues. V lost 7 bases and J lost 0, with 10 bases in between. CDR3 bases: TGTGCCAGCAAGGGGGACAACTCCTACAATGAGCAGTTCTTC. Translated, it gives CASKGDNSYNEQFF.

This clonotype was picked up many times. The rearrangement uses TRBV9 and TRBJ2-3, with D tentatively TRBD2 (6 bases). Germline-derived CDR1 and CDR2 are SGDLS and YYNGEE. This CDR3 region has 15 residues. Trimming removed 0 bases from V and 0 bases from J, with 8 bases in between. The CDR3 DNA reads as TGTGCCAGCAGCGTAGCGGGGACTAGCACAGATACGCAGTATTTT. Translating it yields CASSVAGTSTDTQYF.

The chain recombines TRBV6-6 with TRBJ1-1, with 7 bases matching TRBD1. This CDR3 spans 13 amino acids. Germline assignment: CDR1 MNHNY and CDR2 SVGAGI (reference sequence). The V gene end was trimmed by 2 bases and the J gene end by 4 bases; junction bases not matched to a gene: 1. This CDR3 is CASSYPGGTEAFF. The CDR3 DNA sequence: TGTGCCAGCAGTTACCCAGGGGGCACTGAAGCTTTCTTT.

The chain combines TRBV27 with TRBJ1-6; D remains ambiguous. V lost 0 bases and J lost 16, with 19 bases in between. Germline loops: CDR1 MNHEY, CDR2 SMNVEV (reference sequence). The CDR3 runs 15 residues. Here the CDR3 DNA reads TGTGCCAGCAGTTTATCGTACAAGGGAAGTACCCGTCTCCACTTT. Protein: CASSLSYKGSTRLHF.

This clonotype was seen a few times. The chain recombines TRBV5-1 with TRBJ2-1, with TRBD2 matching over 7 bases. V shed 1 base, J shed 7 bases, and the junction held 5 bases outside the gene matches. CDR3 length equals 14 residues. Germline lookup yields CDR1 SGHRS and CDR2 YFSETQ. CDR3 DNA: TGCGCCAGCAGCTTGTCGGGAGGCACAAATGAGCAGTTCTTC. It codes for CASSLSGGTNEQFF.

Many counts were recorded for this clonotype. The chain uses TRBV20-1 and TRBJ1-1; 9 nucleotides align to TRBD1. Germline CDR1 is DFQATT and CDR2 is SNEGSKA (reference sequence). With V trimmed by 2 bases and J by 0 bases, 7 bases remained unmatched. CDR3 length: 16 residues. In nucleotides, the CDR3 is TGCAGTGCTAGATTACAGGGGGCCCTAATGAACACTGAAGCTTTCTTT. It encodes CSARLQGALMNTEAFF.

This clonotype was counted ten times or more. The chain joins TRBV5-6 to TRBJ2-3, with TRBD2 matching over 12 bases. This CDR3 is built from 16 residues. Trimming removed 4 bases from V and 3 bases from J; junction bases left unmatched: 6. CDR1 and CDR2 from the germline V gene are SGHDT and YYEEEE. The CDR3 sequence: CASSRPSGRDTDTQYF. The CDR3 nucleotides read TGTGCCAGCAGCCGTCCTAGCGGGAGGGATACAGATACGCAGTATTTT.

The rearrangement links TRBV5-1 to TRBJ2-3; TRBD2 aligns across 8 bases. The CDR3 sequence is 16 residues long. Germline loops: CDR1 SGHRS, CDR2 YFSETQ. V lost 4 bases and J lost 5; bases outside the gene matches: 12. The CDR3 is CASSIPGPAGVDTQYF. The CDR3 DNA reads TGCGCCAGCAGCATCCCGGGACCAGCGGGGGTAGATACGCAGTATTTT.

This clonotype was observed a handful of times. This chain connects TRBV28 to TRBJ1-2; D may be TRBD1 (6 bases). The CDR3 loop spans 15 amino acids. The germline V gene has CDR1 MDHEN and CDR2 SYDVKM. V lost 6 bases, J lost 5 bases, and 19 bases lay in between. CDR3 in DNA: TGTGCCAGCAGCTCAAGACAGGCATTAGGATATGGCTACACCTTC. Its translation: CASSSRQALGYGYTF.

The J gene is TRBJ2-7, the V gene TRBV20-1; a weak D match, TRBD2 (6 bases). The CDR3 length is 13 residues. The germline V gene has CDR1 DFQATT and CDR2 SNEGSKA (reference sequence). The V end lost 2 bases, the J end lost 4 bases, and 12 bases lay between the germline ends. CDR3 residues: CSARFVREYEQYF. The CDR3 DNA is TGCAGTGCTAGATTCGTCCGGGAGTACGAGCAGTACTTC.

The V and J genes are TRBV7-9 and TRBJ2-2; 9 bases are a match to TRBD2. The CDR3 covers 17 residues. V lost 2 bases, J lost 5 bases, and 9 bases stayed unmatched. Germline V gene lookup returns CDR1 SEHNR and CDR2 FQNEAQ (reference sequence). The CDR3 coding sequence is TGTGCCAGCAGCTTATATCGAGTAGCGGGAGATACCGGGGAGCTGTTTTTT. Translated: CASSLYRVAGDTGELFF.

Relative to its sample, this clonotype is medium-sized (0.01 to 0.1%). The chain employs TRBV12-3 or TRBV12-4 and TRBJ1-1; 12 nucleotides line up with TRBD1. The CDR3 is made up of 13 amino acids. Germline trimming cut 5 bases from V and 7 bases from J; bases unmatched to any gene: 2. The CDR3: CASSGTGGREAFF. CDR3 sequence (DNA): TGTGCCAGCAGTGGGACAGGGGGCCGTGAAGCTTTCTTT.

The chain recombines TRBV2 with TRBJ2-4; D gene unclear. V lost 5 bases and J lost 0, with 8 bases in between. The CDR3 has 14 amino acids. From germline, CDR1 is SNHLY and CDR2 FYNNEI. As DNA, the CDR3 is TGTGCCAGCAGTCCTCACGAAGCCAAAAACATTCAGTACTTC. Translated: CASSPHEAKNIQYF.

Ten or more counts support this clonotype. The junction shows a germline mismatch at one end, possibly a read error. The chain combines TRBV7-2 with TRBJ2-7, with TRBD2 matching 7 bases. Per germline, CDR1 SGHTA and CDR2 FQGNSA. This CDR3 region has 17 residues. Here the CDR3 reads CANSLKFRREPTYEQYF. CDR3 bases: TGTGCCAACAGCTTAAAGTTTAGGCGGGAGCCCACCTACGAGCAGTACTTC.

This clonotype was counted between two and nine times. V usage is TRBV2 and J usage is TRBJ1-6; D may be TRBD1 (6 bases). This CDR3 spans 13 amino acids. Germline V lookup: CDR1 SNHLY, CDR2 FYNNEI. Trimming took 10 bases from V and 12 from J, leaving 19 bases between them. This CDR3 is CATTPDGQQPLHF. DNA for the CDR3: TGTGCCACAACGCCGGACGGACAGCAACCCCTCCACTTT.

This clonotype was counted many times. V and J are TRBV12-3 or TRBV12-4 and TRBJ1-5; D unresolved. There are 16 residues in the CDR3. V was pared by 5 bases and J by 6 bases, with 20 bases between. As DNA, the CDR3 is TGTGCCAGCAGTACCCCTAGGGCAGGAGGGCTTCAGCCCCAGCATTTT. Residues: CASSTPRAGGLQPQHF.

This chain connects TRBV20-1 to TRBJ2-7, with 11 bases matching TRBD1. V was clipped by 1 base and J by 2 bases; unmatched bases: 4. This CDR3 is 15 amino acids long. CDR1 and CDR2 (germline): DFQATT, SNEGSKA (reference sequence). CDR3 loop: CSARVLGQGAYEQYF. As DNA, the CDR3 is TGCAGTGCTAGAGTGTTGGGACAGGGGGCCTACGAGCAGTACTTC.